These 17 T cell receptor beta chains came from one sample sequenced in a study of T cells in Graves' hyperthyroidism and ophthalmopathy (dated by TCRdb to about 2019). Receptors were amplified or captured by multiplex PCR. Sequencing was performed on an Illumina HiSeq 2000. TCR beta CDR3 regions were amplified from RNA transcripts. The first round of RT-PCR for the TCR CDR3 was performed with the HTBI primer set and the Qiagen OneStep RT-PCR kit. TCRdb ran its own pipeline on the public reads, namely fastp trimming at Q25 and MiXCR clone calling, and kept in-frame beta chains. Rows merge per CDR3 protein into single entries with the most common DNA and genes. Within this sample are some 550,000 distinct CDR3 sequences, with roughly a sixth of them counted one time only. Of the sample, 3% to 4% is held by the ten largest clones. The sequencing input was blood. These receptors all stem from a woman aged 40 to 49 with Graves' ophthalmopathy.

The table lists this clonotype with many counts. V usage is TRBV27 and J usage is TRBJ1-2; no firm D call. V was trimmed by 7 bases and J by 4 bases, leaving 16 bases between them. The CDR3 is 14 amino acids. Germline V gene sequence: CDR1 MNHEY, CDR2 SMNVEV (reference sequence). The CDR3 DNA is TGTGCCAGCATGCCTTGGCCCCTCAGCTATGGCTACACCTTC. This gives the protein CASMPWPLSYGYTF.

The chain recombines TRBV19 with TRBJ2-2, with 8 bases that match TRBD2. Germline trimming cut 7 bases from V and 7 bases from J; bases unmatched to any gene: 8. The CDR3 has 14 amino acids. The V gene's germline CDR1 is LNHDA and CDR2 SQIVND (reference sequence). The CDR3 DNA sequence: TGTGCCAGTATGACGGGGGGGCCAATCGGGGAGCTGTTTTTT. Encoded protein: CASMTGGPIGELFF.

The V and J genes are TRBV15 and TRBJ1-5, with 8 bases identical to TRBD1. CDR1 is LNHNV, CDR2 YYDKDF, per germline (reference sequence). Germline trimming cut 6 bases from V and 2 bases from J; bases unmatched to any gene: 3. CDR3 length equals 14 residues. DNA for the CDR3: TGTGCCACCAGGGACAGGGTAGGCAATCAGCCCCAGCATTTT. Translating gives CATRDRVGNQPQHF. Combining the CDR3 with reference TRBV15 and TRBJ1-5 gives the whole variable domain DAMVIQNPRYQVTQFGKPVTLSCSQTLNHNVMYWYQQKSSQAPKLLFHYYDKDFNNEADTPDNFQSRRPNTSFCFLDIRSPGLGDTAMYLCATRDRVGNQPQHFGDGTRLSIL.

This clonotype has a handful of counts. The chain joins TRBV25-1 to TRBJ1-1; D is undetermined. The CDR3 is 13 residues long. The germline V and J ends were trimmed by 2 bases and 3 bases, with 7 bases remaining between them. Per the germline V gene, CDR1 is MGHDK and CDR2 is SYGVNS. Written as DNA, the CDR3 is TGTGCCAGCAGTGAAAGGCGGGACACTGAAGCTTTCTTT. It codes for CASSERRDTEAFF.

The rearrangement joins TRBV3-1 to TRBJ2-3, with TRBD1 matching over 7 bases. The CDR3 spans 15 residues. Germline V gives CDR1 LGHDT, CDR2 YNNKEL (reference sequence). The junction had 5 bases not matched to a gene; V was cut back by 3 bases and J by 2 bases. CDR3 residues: CASSQPGQLTDTQYF. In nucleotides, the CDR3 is TGTGCCAGCAGCCAGCCGGGACAGCTCACAGATACGCAGTATTTT.

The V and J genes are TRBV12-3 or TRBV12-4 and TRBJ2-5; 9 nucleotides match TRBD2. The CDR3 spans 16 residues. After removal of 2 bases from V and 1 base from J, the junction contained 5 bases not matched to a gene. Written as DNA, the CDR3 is TGTGCCAGCAGTTTAAAGGGACTAGCAGTCCAAGAGACCCAGTACTTC. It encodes CASSLKGLAVQETQYF.

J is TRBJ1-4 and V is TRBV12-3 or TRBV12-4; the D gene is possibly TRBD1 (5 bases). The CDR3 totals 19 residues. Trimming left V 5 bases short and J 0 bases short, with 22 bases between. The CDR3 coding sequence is TGTGCCAGCAGTAAAGAGGCAGGGAGGAGTTTTTCAACTAATGAAAAACTGTTTTTT. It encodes CASSKEAGRSFSTNEKLFF.

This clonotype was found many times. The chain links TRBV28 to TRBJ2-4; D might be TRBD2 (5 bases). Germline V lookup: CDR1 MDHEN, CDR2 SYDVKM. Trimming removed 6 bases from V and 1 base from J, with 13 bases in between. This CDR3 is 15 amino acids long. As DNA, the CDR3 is TGTGCCAGCAGCCGGAGTAGCGAGGCCAAAAACATTCAGTACTTC. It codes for CASSRSSEAKNIQYF.

CDR3 sequence reads: CASSALVLGDTQYF. For the CDR3, the DNA is TGTGCCAGCAGTGCGTTGGTCCTGGGAGATACGCAGTATTTT. The chain is built from TRBV6-2 or TRBV6-3 and TRBJ2-3; D not resolved. CDR1 is MNHEY and CDR2 is SVGEGT in the germline V gene. The V gene lost 5 bases and the J gene lost 5 bases, with 14 bases spanning the gap. The CDR3 consists of 14 residues.

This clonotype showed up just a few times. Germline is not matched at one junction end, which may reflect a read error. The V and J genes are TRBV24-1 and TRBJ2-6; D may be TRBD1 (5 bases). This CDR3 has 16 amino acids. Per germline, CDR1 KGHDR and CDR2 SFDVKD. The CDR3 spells CATSGQGRAGANVPTF. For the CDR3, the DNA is TGTGCCACCAGTGGGCAGGGAAGAGCTGGGGCCAACGTCCCGACTTTC.

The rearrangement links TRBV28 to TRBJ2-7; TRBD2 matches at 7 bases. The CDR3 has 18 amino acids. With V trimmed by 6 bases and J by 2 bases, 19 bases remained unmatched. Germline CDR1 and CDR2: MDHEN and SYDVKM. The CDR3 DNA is TGTGCCAGCAGCCAACTAACCCCCCGAGCGGGAACGACCTACGAGCAGTACTTC. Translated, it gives CASSQLTPRAGTTYEQYF.

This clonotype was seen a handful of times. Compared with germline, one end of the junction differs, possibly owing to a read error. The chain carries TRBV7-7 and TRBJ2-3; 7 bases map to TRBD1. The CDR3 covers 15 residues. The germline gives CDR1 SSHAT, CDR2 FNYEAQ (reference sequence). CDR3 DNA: TGTGCTAGCAGCCGATATTACCGGGACAGAGATACGCAGTATTTT. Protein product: CASSRYYRDRDTQYF.

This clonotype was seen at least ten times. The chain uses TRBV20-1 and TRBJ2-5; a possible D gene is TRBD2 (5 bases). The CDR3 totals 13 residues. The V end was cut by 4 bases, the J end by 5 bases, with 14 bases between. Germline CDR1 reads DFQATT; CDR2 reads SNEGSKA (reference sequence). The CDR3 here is CSAKDRGRETQYF. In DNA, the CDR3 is TGCAGTGCTAAGGACCGGGGTCGGGAGACCCAGTACTTC.

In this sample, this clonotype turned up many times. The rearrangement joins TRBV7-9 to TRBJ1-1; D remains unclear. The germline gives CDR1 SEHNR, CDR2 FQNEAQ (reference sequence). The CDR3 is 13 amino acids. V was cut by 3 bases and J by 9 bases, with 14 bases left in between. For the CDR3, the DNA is TGTGCCAGCAGCTTGAGTCAGGTCTCTCAAGCTTTCTTT. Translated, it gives CASSLSQVSQAFF.

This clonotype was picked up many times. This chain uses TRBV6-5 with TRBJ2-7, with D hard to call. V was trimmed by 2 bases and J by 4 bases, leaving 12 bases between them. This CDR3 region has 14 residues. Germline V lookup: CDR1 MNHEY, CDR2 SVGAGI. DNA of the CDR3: TGTGCCAGCAGTTACGGCGTGGCAGCGTACGAGCAGTACTTC. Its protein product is CASSYGVAAYEQYF.

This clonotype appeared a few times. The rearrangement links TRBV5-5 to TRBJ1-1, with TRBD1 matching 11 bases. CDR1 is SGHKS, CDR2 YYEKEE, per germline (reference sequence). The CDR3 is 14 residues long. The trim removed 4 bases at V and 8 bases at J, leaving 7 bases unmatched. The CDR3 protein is CASSPGTGGFEAFF. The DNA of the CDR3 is TGTGCCAGCAGCCCCGGGACAGGGGGATTCGAAGCTTTCTTT.

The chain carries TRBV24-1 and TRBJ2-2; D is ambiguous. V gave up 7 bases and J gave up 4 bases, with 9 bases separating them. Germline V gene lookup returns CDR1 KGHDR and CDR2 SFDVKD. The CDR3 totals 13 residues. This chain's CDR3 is CATRSDGTGELFF. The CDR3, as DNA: TGTGCCACCAGGTCCGATGGCACCGGGGAGCTGTTTTTT.